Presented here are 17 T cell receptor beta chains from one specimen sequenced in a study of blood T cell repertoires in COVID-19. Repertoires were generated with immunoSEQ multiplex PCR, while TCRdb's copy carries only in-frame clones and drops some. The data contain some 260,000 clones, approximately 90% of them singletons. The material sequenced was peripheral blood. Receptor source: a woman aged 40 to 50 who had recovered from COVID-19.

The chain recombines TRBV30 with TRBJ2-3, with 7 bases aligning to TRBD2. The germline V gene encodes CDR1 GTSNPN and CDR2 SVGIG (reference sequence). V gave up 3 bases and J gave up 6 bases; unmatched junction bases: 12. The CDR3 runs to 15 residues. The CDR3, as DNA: TGTGCCTGGAGCCCCCGGGGGAGCGGGACTGATACGCAGTATTTT. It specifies CAWSPRGSGTDTQYF.

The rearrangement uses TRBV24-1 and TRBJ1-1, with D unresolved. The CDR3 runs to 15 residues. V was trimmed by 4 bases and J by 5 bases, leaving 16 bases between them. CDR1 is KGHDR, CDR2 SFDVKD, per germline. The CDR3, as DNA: TGTGCCACCAGTGACCCCAGGTCCCATTTGACTGAAGCTTTCTTT. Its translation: CATSDPRSHLTEAFF.

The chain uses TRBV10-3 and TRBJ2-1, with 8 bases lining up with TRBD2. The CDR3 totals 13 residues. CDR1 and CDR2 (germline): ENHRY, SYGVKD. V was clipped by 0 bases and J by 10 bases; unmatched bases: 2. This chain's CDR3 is CAISESLAGEQFF. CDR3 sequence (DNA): TGTGCCATCAGTGAGTCGCTAGCGGGCGAGCAGTTCTTC.

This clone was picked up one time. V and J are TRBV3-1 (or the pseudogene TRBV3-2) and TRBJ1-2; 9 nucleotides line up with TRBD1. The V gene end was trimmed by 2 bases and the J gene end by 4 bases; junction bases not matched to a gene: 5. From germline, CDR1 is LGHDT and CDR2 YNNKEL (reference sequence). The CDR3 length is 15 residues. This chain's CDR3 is CASSQPKTGGYGYTF. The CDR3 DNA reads TGTGCCAGCAGCCAACCCAAGACAGGGGGCTATGGCTACACCTTC.

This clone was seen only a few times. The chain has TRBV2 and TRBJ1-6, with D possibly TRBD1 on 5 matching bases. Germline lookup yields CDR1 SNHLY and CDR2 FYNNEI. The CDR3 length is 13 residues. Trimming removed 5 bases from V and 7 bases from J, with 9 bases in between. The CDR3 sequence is CASSTTANSPLHF. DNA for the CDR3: TGTGCCAGCAGTACGACAGCCAATTCACCCCTCCACTTT. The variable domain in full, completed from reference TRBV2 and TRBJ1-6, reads EPEVTQTPSHQVTQMGQEVILRCVPISNHLYFYWYRQILGQKVEFLVSFYNNEISEKSEIFDDQFSVERPDGSNFTLKIRSTKLEDSAMYFCASSTTANSPLHFGNGTRLTVT.

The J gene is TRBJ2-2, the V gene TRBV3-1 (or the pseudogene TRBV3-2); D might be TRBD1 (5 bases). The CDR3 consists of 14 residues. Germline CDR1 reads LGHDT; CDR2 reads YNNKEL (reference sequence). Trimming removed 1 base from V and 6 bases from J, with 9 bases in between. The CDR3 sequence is CASSQVQGAGELFF. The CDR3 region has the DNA TGTGCCAGCAGCCAAGTGCAAGGGGCCGGGGAGCTGTTTTTT.

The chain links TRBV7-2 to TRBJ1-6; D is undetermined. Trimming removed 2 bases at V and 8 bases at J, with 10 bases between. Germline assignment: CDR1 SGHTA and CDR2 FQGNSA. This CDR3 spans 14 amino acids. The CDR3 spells CASSLWSEDSPLHF. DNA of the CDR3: TGTGCCAGCAGCTTATGGTCTGAGGATTCACCCCTCCACTTT.

As DNA, the CDR3 is TGTGCCAGCAGCCCTGGGACTAGCGGGAGAGGGACCGGGGAGCTGTTTTTT. It specifies CASSPGTSGRGTGELFF. This sequence joins TRBV2 and TRBJ2-2; TRBD2 aligns across 14 bases. The length of the CDR3 is 17 residues. Germline lookup yields CDR1 SNHLY and CDR2 FYNNEI. J lost 5 bases, V lost 6 bases, and 8 bases had no gene match.

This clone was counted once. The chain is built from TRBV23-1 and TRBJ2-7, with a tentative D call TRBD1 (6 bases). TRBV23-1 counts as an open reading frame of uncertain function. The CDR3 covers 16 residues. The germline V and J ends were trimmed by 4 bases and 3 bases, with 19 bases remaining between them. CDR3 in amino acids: CASSPTPGTNCYEQYV. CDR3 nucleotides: TGCGCCAGCAGTCCGACGCCCGGGACAAACTGCTACGAGCAGTACGTC.

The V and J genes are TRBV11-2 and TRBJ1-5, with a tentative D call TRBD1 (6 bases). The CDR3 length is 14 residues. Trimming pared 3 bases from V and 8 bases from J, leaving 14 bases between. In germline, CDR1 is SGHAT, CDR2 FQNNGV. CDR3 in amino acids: CASSLGGAGEPQHF. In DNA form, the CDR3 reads TGTGCCAGCAGCTTGGGGGGGGCCGGGGAGCCCCAGCATTTT.

DNA for the CDR3: TGTGCCAGCAGAAAGCGAGAGAACACTGAAGCTTTCTTT. This sequence encodes CASRKRENTEAFF. The gene calls are TRBV6-5 and TRBJ1-1; D is unresolved. V was pared by 6 bases and J by 1 base, with 9 bases between. The CDR3 is made up of 13 amino acids. The germline CDR1 and CDR2 sequences are MNHEY and SVGAGI.

The CDR3 region is CASKGQLVGIMPQHF. CDR3 DNA sequence: TGTGCCAGTAAGGGACAGTTAGTGGGAATCATGCCCCAGCATTTT. The gene calls are TRBV19 and TRBJ1-5, with 7 bases aligning to TRBD1. The CDR3 loop spans 15 amino acids. CDR1 is LNHDA and CDR2 is SQIVND in the germline V gene (reference sequence). V shed 7 bases and J 9 bases; nucleotides not matched to a gene: 15. Drawing the rest from reference TRBV19 and TRBJ1-5, the complete variable domain is DGGITQSPKYLFRKEGQNVTLSCEQNLNHDAMYWYRQDPGQGLRLIYYSQIVNDFQKGDIAEGYSVSREKKESFPLTVTSAQKNPTAFYLCASKGQLVGIMPQHFGDGTRLSIL.

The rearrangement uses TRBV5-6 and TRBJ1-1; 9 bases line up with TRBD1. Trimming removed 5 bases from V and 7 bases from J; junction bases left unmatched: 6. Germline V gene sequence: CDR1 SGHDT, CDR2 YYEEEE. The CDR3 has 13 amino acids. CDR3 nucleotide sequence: TGTGCCAGCAGTTACGGACAGGGGAATGAAGCTTTCTTT. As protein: CASSYGQGNEAFF.

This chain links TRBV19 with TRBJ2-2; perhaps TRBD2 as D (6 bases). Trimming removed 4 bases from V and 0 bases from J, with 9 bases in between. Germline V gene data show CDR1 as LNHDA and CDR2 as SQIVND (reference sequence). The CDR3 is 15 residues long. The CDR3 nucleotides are TGTGCCAGTAGTACGGGAGACGCGAACACCGGGGAGCTGTTTTTT. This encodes CASSTGDANTGELFF.

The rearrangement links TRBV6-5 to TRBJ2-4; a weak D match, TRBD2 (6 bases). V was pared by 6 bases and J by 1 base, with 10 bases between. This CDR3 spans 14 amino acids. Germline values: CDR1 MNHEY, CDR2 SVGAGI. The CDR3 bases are TGTGCCAGCAGCCCCAGCGGGGCCAAAAACATTCAGTACTTC. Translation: CASSPSGAKNIQYF.

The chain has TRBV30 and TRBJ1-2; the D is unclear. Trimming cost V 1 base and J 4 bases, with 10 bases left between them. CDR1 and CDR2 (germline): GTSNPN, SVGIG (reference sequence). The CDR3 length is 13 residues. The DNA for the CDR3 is TGTGCCTGGAGTGGGGTGGGCCCCTATGGCTACACCTTC. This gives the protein CAWSGVGPYGYTF.

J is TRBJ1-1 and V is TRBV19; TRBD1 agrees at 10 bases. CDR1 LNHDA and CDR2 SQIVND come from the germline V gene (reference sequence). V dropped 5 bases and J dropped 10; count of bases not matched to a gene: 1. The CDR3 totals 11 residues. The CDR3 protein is CASSRTGGAFF. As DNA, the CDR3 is TGTGCCAGTAGTCGGACAGGGGGAGCTTTCTTT.